The 22 T cell receptor beta chains below were found in one sample sequenced in a study of PD-1 blockade in classical Hodgkin lymphoma. The protocol was immunoSEQ multiplex PCR, while the TCRdb copy is restricted to in-frame clones and leaves out a portion. The sample yields over 25,000 clones, under 85% seen once. Every patient experienced relapse after autologous stem cell transplantation, and brentuximab vedotin exposure varied. This specimen consisted of peripheral blood mononuclear cells (PBMCs), obtained before the second cycle of nivolumab. The receptor set was obtained from a human donor with classical Hodgkin lymphoma.

This clone is a singleton in its sample. The CDR3 here is CASSEDLNYGYTF. Here the CDR3 DNA reads TGCGCCAGCAGTGAGGATCTCAACTATGGCTACACCTTC. This chain links TRBV10-2 with TRBJ1-2; D is undetermined. This CDR3 is built from 13 residues. Germline V gene lookup returns CDR1 WSHSY and CDR2 SAAADI. V lost 2 bases and J 2 bases, leaving 6 bases between the germline ends.

The chain couples TRBV5-1 to TRBJ2-3; D is perhaps TRBD1 (6 bases). V shed 4 bases and J shed 2 bases, with 11 bases lying between them. Germline V gene lookup returns CDR1 SGHRS and CDR2 YFSETQ. The CDR3 has 14 residues. The CDR3 nucleotides read TGCGCCAGCAGCCCCGGACAGTACACAGATACGCAGTATTTT. Protein: CASSPGQYTDTQYF.

V and J are TRBV12-5 and TRBJ2-6; D gene ambiguous. The CDR3 sequence is 13 residues long. V was clipped by 3 bases and J by 2 bases, with 2 bases between them. The germline V gene has CDR1 LGHNT and CDR2 FRNRAP. The CDR3 is CASGFTGANVLTF. CDR3 DNA sequence: TGTGCTAGTGGTTTCACTGGGGCCAACGTCCTGACTTTC.

V is TRBV7-9 and J is TRBJ1-6; D call uncertain. This CDR3 contains 15 residues. From germline, CDR1 is SEHNR and CDR2 FQNEAQ (reference sequence). The ends were cut back, 6 bases at V and 5 bases at J, with 14 bases in the middle. As DNA, the CDR3 is TGTGCCAGCAGTATATCTGGGAGAGATAATTCACCCCTCCACTTT. Its translation: CASSISGRDNSPLHF.

V and J are TRBV7-3 and TRBJ2-5; D unclear. Germline loops: CDR1 SGHTA, CDR2 FQGTGA. Trimming took 2 bases from V and 0 from J, leaving 10 bases between them. The CDR3 has 15 residues. This chain's CDR3 is CASSLLGLYQETQYF. In DNA form, the CDR3 reads TGTGCCAGCAGCTTACTCGGGTTGTACCAAGAGACCCAGTACTTC. Full variable domain (missing parts from reference TRBV7-3 and TRBJ2-5): GAGVSQTPSNKVTEKGKYVELRCDPISGHTALYWYRQSLGQGPEFLIYFQGTGAADDSGLPNDRFFAVRPEGSVSTLKIQRTERGDSAVYLCASSLLGLYQETQYFGPGTRLLVL.

The genes are TRBV7-2 and TRBJ1-3; D unresolved. The CDR3 is 13 residues long. The germline V gene has CDR1 SGHTA and CDR2 FQGNSA. The germline V and J ends were trimmed by 5 bases and 3 bases, with 8 bases remaining between them. The CDR3 loop is CASSPVGGNTIYF. Here the CDR3 DNA reads TGTGCCAGCAGCCCGGTGGGTGGAAACACCATATATTTT.

The CDR3 loop is CASRWDRTNTGELFF. CDR3 coding DNA: TGTGCCAGCAGGTGGGACCGAACGAACACCGGGGAGCTGTTTTTT. This rearrangement joins TRBV28 to TRBJ2-2; tentatively, D is TRBD1 or TRBD2 (5 bases each). Per the germline V gene, CDR1 is MDHEN and CDR2 is SYDVKM. V dropped 6 bases and J dropped 0 bases, with 11 bases sitting between them. The CDR3 sequence is 15 residues long. Drawing the rest from reference TRBV28 and TRBJ2-2, the complete variable domain is DVKVTQSSRYLVKRTGEKVFLECVQDMDHENMFWYRQDPGLGLRLIYFSYDVKMKEKGDIPEGYSVSREKKERFSLILESASTNQTSMYLCASRWDRTNTGELFFGEGSRLTVL.

The CDR3 DNA is TGTGCCAGCAGCCCTGAGGGATTGATCAATGAAAAACTGTTTTTT. Its protein is CASSPEGLINEKLFF. The chain employs TRBV11-2 and TRBJ1-4, with no clear D. Germline V gene sequence: CDR1 SGHAT, CDR2 FQNNGV. The V and J ends lost 5 bases and 5 bases respectively, with 15 bases between them. CDR3 length equals 15 residues.

The J gene is TRBJ2-3, the V gene TRBV7-6; 7 bases match TRBD1. CDR1 and CDR2 (germline): SGHVS, FNYEAQ. CDR3 size: 14 residues. V lost 3 bases to trimming and J lost 3 bases; unmatched junction nucleotides: 3. CDR3 loop: CASSFLQGTDTQYF. The CDR3, as DNA: TGTGCCAGCAGCTTCTTACAGGGGACAGATACGCAGTATTTT.

The rearrangement joins TRBV11-2 to TRBJ1-4, with 7 bases that match TRBD1. This CDR3 spans 15 amino acids. Germline CDR1 and CDR2: SGHAT and FQNNGV. V was clipped by 4 bases and J by 5 bases; unmatched bases: 7. CDR3 nucleotide sequence: TGTGCCAGCAGCTCAAGGGACAGACACAATGAAAAACTGTTTTTT. The encoded protein is CASSSRDRHNEKLFF. The full variable domain, rest sourced from reference TRBV11-2 and TRBJ1-4, is EAGVAQSPRYKIIEKRQSVAFWCNPISGHATLYWYQQILGQGPKLLIQFQNNGVVDDSQLPKDRFSAERLKGVDSTLKIQPAKLEDSAVYLCASSSRDRHNEKLFFGSGTQLSVL.

The J gene is TRBJ2-5, the V gene TRBV30; TRBD1 might be the D (7 bases). Germline V lookup: CDR1 GTSNPN, CDR2 SVGIG (reference sequence). This CDR3 spans 13 amino acids. V was shortened by 5 bases and J by 5 bases, with 15 bases between the two germline ends. This CDR3 is CAWRETGWETQYF. CDR3 DNA sequence: TGTGCCTGGCGGGAGACAGGGTGGGAGACCCAGTACTTC.

The V gene is TRBV7-2, the J gene TRBJ2-7; D gene uncertain. The CDR3 contains 10 residues. Germline V gene data show CDR1 as SGHTA and CDR2 as FQGNSA. V was shortened by 8 bases and J by 3 bases, with 5 bases between the two germline ends. The CDR3 DNA reads as TGTGCCAGCGGCAACTACGAGCAGTACTTC. It translates to CASGNYEQYF.

The chain is built from TRBV7-6 and TRBJ2-1; D might be TRBD1 or TRBD2, each matching 6 bases. V lost 1 base and J lost 10, with 8 bases in between. Germline assignment: CDR1 SGHVS and CDR2 FNYEAQ. The CDR3 has 12 residues. The CDR3 protein is CASSLGGGEQFF. CDR3 bases: TGTGCCAGCAGCTTAGGAGGGGGGGAGCAGTTCTTC. The entire variable domain, with the rest obtained from reference TRBV7-6 and TRBJ2-1, is as follows: GAGVSQSPRYKVTKRGQDVALRCDPISGHVSLYWYRQALGQGPEFLTYFNYEAQQDKSGLPNDRFSAERPEGSISTLTIQRTEQRDSAMYRCASSLGGGEQFFGPGTRLTVL.

This chain connects TRBV5-1 to TRBJ2-7, with D maybe TRBD2 (5 bases). The CDR3 extends over 15 amino acids. Trimming left V 7 bases short and J 0 bases short, with 17 bases between. The V gene's germline CDR1 is SGHRS and CDR2 YFSETQ. The CDR3 DNA reads TGCGCCAGCCAAGCGCAGGCGGGCGACTCCTACGAGCAGTACTTC. Translation gives CASQAQAGDSYEQYF.

The chain recombines TRBV6-5 with TRBJ1-1, with D perhaps matching TRBD1 (6 bases). The CDR3 runs 16 residues. The V gene's germline CDR1 is MNHEY and CDR2 SVGAGI. The V gene lost 0 bases and the J gene lost 0 bases, with 11 bases spanning the gap. The CDR3 region has the DNA TGTGCCAGCAGTTACTCCGCGCAGGGGATGAACACTGAAGCTTTCTTT. It specifies CASSYSAQGMNTEAFF.

As to this clone: The sample has other DNA sequences that encode this CDR3 too. The gene calls are TRBV28 and TRBJ1-6, with a possible D match to TRBD1 (5 bases). V was shortened by 3 bases and J by 7 bases, with 13 bases between the two germline ends. The germline V gene has CDR1 MDHEN and CDR2 SYDVKM. This CDR3 spans 15 amino acids. The CDR3 loop is CASSLRGARNSPLHF. CDR3 nucleotides: TGTGCCAGCAGTTTGAGGGGCGCAAGGAATTCACCCCTCCACTTT.

Remarks on this clone: At one of its ends the junction is not consistent with the germline gene, which may arise from a read error. The CDR3 bases are TGTGCCTGTTGGTTGAACACTGAAGCTTTCTTT. This encodes CACWLNTEAFF. The chain carries TRBV5-1 and TRBJ1-1; D gene unclear. The V gene's germline CDR1 is SGHRS and CDR2 YFSETQ. This CDR3 has 11 residues.

The chain joins TRBV5-6 to TRBJ1-1; D is unresolved. Germline V CDR1 and CDR2: SGHDT, YYEEEE. There are 14 residues in the CDR3. V gave up 1 base and J gave up 1 base, with 8 bases separating them. This CDR3 reads CASSLNGQNTEAFF. CDR3 bases: TGTGCCAGCAGCTTGAACGGGCAGAACACTGAAGCTTTCTTT. The whole variable domain, filled in from reference TRBV5-6 and TRBJ1-1, reads DAGVTQSPTHLIKTRGQQVTLRCSPKSGHDTVSWYQQALGQGPQFIFQYYEEEERQRGNFPDRFSGHQFPNYSSELNVNALLLGDSALYLCASSLNGQNTEAFFGQGTRLTVV.

The chain has TRBV5-1 and TRBJ1-2, with 7 bases lining up with TRBD1. Trimming took 0 bases from V and 8 from J; bases not matched to a gene: 4. Germline V CDR1 and CDR2: SGHRS, YFSETQ. The CDR3 sequence is 13 residues long. CDR3 nucleotides: TGCGCCAGCAGCTTGGGCAACAGGGGAGGCTACACCTTC. This encodes CASSLGNRGGYTF.

The rearrangement links TRBV18 to TRBJ1-1, with D possibly matching TRBD1 (5 bases). Germline values: CDR1 KGHSH, CDR2 LQKENI. CDR3 length equals 16 residues. Trimming left V 3 bases short and J 5 bases short, with 19 bases between. CDR3 sequence reads: CASSPNHWGAGTEAFF. The DNA for the CDR3 is TGTGCCAGCTCACCGAATCATTGGGGCGCCGGAACTGAAGCTTTCTTT.

V gene TRBV28 combines with J gene TRBJ2-3; D is possibly TRBD1 or TRBD2 (6 bases each). This CDR3 region has 14 residues. V lost 3 bases and J lost 5, with 12 bases in between. Germline V lookup: CDR1 MDHEN, CDR2 SYDVKM. The CDR3 sequence: CASSLRGGGDTQYF. The CDR3 nucleotides read TGTGCCAGCAGTTTGAGAGGGGGAGGAGATACGCAGTATTTT.

The chain combines TRBV5-6 with TRBJ2-1; 8 bases match TRBD2. The CDR3 spans 15 residues. J lost 4 bases, V lost 2 bases, and 5 bases had no gene match. Germline V gene lookup returns CDR1 SGHDT and CDR2 YYEEEE. This CDR3 reads CASSFRSGNYNEQFF. In DNA, the CDR3 is TGTGCCAGCAGCTTTCGTAGCGGGAATTACAATGAGCAGTTCTTC.